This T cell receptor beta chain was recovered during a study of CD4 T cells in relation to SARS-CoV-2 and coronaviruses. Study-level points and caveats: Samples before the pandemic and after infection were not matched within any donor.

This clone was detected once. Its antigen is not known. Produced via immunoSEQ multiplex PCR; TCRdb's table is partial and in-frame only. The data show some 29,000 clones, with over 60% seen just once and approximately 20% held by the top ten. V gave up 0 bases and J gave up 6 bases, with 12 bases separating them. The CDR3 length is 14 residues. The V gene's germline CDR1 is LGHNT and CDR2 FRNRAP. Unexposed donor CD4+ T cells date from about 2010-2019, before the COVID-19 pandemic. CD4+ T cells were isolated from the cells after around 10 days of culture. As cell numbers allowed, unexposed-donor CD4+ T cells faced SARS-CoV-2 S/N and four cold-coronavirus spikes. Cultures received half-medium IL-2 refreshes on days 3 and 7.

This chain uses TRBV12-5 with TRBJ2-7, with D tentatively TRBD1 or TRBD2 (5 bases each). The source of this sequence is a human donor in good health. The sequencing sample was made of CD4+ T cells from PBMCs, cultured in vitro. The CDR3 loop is CASGLVGRDGEQYF. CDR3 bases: TGTGCTAGTGGTTTGGTAGGCAGGGACGGCGAGCAGTACTTC.